This paragraph reports one T cell receptor (beta chain). Its antigen is not known. Sequenced by immunoSEQ multiplex PCR; TCRdb stores in-frame clones only, minus some. The sample carries over 110,000 clones, roughly 90% recorded once. CDR1 is SNHLY, CDR2 FYNNEI, per germline. This CDR3 is built from 17 residues. The V and J ends lost 4 bases and 12 bases, in that order; junction bases with no gene match: 16. This entry comes from a study of T cell responses to AZD1222 COVID-19 vaccine. Study results and limitations: Distributed over spike, vaccine-associated CD4 TCRs predominated at 160-218 and 743-854.

The sequences come from peripheral blood, collected 28 days after the second AZD1222 dose. The chain couples TRBV2 to TRBJ2-1, with 12 bases lining up with TRBD1. The sequence was collected from an adult who received the AZD1222 COVID-19 vaccine. CDR3: CASSGDRGPDLGLWQFF. The CDR3 DNA reads TGTGCCAGCAGTGGGGACAGGGGGCCTGATTTGGGATTATGGCAGTTCTTC.